This T cell receptor (beta chain) was documented in a study of CD8 T cells in ankylosing spondylitis. Notes on the study in general: Ankylosing spondylitis blood appeared to carry a characteristic TCR beta motif of roughly 8 highly homologous variants. Disease-linked clones were found to be CD8+ and relatively rare in peripheral blood. According to the report, clones linked to the disease were significantly enriched in matched synovial fluid samples taken from ankylosing spondylitis patients.

This clonotype has a count of ten or more. The antigen is undetermined. Germline CDR1 reads MNHNS; CDR2 reads SASEGT. The CDR3 length is 14 residues. Using its own MiXCR run on the 5' RACE reads, TCRdb lists one record per CDR3 protein. The sample includes approximately 520,000 distinct CDR3 sequences, approximately 5.3% of them seen just once. This clonotype was obtained from a male donor with ankylosing spondylitis. The specimen sequenced was blood, either unsorted or a sorted T cell fraction (not recorded which). The chain has TRBV6-1 and TRBJ2-2; 9 positions match TRBD2. DNA of the CDR3: TGTGCTTCTGCAGCGGGGGGGAACACCGGGGAGCTGTTTTTT. Residues: CASAAGGNTGELFF.